Described below is a single T cell receptor beta chain sequence and its context. Its antigen is not known. The sample comes from a study of spatial heterogeneity in lung cancer. Study details: The mean occurrence of each unique TCR and UMI combination in raw reads exceeded ten.

Study observations and caveats: Compared with follow-up, resection was when ubiquitous expanded tumor TCRs appeared in blood more.

TCR cDNA molecules each had a unique molecular identifier. A single record per CDR3 protein comes from TCRdb applying MiXCR to the 5' RACE reads. The table has more than 45,000 distinct CDR3 sequences, under 6% seen once. Noted time point: sample taken at primary tumor resection. Tumor, nontumor lung or frozen PBMC supplied whole RNA that was sequenced unsorted. Untreated early-stage non-small cell lung cancer patients, fewer than 85 in total, were the donors. The CDR3 is 14 residues long. Trimming took 7 bases from V and 4 from J; bases not matched to a gene: 2. Sequences were derived from PBMCs, sampled at surgery. The V call is TRBV12-3 or TRBV12-4, the J call TRBJ2-2, with 11 nucleotides matching TRBD1. The TCR was taken from a male donor with early-stage non-small cell lung cancer. CDR3 in amino acids: CASKGTGGTGELFF. DNA for the CDR3: TGTGCCAGCAAAGGGACAGGGGGCACCGGGGAGCTGTTTTTT.